This entry describes one T cell receptor beta chain. V was pared by 5 bases and J by 9 bases, with 9 bases of the junction left unmatched. CDR3 length: 15 residues. Germline lookup yields CDR1 MNHEY and CDR2 SMNVEV (reference sequence). Then a second PCR, running about 6 to 11 cycles, was carried out with a sample-barcoded 5' primer and a J-beta primer mix. Each of the cDNA molecules was tagged by a template-switch adaptor with 12 random nucleotides. TCRdb recomputed calls from the 5' RACE reads with MiXCR, one row per CDR3 protein. Among over 700,000 distinct CDR3 sequences listed, 20% to 30% were seen once. This sample is part of a study of blood T cells in healthy people across ages. These data also featured in a second study, about T cells of mothers and their children. As that study records: Sequencing returned over 8 million TCR beta CDR3 reads per mother and 2.5 million to 3 million per child.

This chain links TRBV27 with TRBJ2-2; 10 nucleotides line up with TRBD1. This clonotype was obtained from a boy between 10 and 17 years old in good health. Sequenced: blood. The CDR3 region is CASSHRTGGIWELFF. The CDR3 region has the DNA TGTGCCAGCAGTCACCGGACAGGGGGTATTTGGGAGCTGTTTTTT.